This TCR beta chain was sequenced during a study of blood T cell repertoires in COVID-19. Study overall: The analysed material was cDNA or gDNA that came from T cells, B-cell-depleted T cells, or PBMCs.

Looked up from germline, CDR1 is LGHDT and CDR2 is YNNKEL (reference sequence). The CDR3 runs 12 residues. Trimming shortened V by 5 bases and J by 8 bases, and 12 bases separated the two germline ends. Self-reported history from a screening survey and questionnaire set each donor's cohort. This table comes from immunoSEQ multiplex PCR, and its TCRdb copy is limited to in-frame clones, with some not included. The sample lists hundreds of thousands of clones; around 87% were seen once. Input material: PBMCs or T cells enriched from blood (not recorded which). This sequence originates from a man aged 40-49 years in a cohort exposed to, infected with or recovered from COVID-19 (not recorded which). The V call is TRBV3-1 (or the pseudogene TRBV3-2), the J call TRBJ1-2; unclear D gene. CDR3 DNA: TGTGCCAGCAGCGAGCGATTTCAGGGCTACACCTTC. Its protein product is CASSERFQGYTF.